The clone carrying this T cell receptor (beta chain) was recorded once. The sample comes from a study of blood T cell repertoires in COVID-19. About the research overall: Samples taken during acute and convalescent COVID-19 were collected in the United States, Italy and Spain. The analysed material was cDNA or gDNA that came from T cells, B-cell-depleted T cells, or PBMCs.

The CDR3 loop spans 13 amino acids. V lost 8 bases to trimming and J lost 2 bases; unmatched junction nucleotides: 2. Germline CDR1 is GTSNPN and CDR2 is SVGIG (reference sequence). As originally analysed: Reference gene primer amplification gave estimated nucleated cell counts. TCRdb keeps only in-frame clones here, not all; method: immunoSEQ multiplex PCR. That table is the source of V, J and clone size, and D and trimming were worked out from the DNA. The sample has some 120,000 clones; 80% to 90% are singletons. The chain has TRBV30 and TRBJ2-6; 8 positions agree with TRBD1. Material for sequencing was peripheral blood. This clonotype originated in a human donor in a cohort sampled during active COVID-19. The CDR3 protein is CARQGTGANVLTF. CDR3 DNA: TGTGCCCGACAGGGGACTGGGGCCAACGTCCTGACTTTC.